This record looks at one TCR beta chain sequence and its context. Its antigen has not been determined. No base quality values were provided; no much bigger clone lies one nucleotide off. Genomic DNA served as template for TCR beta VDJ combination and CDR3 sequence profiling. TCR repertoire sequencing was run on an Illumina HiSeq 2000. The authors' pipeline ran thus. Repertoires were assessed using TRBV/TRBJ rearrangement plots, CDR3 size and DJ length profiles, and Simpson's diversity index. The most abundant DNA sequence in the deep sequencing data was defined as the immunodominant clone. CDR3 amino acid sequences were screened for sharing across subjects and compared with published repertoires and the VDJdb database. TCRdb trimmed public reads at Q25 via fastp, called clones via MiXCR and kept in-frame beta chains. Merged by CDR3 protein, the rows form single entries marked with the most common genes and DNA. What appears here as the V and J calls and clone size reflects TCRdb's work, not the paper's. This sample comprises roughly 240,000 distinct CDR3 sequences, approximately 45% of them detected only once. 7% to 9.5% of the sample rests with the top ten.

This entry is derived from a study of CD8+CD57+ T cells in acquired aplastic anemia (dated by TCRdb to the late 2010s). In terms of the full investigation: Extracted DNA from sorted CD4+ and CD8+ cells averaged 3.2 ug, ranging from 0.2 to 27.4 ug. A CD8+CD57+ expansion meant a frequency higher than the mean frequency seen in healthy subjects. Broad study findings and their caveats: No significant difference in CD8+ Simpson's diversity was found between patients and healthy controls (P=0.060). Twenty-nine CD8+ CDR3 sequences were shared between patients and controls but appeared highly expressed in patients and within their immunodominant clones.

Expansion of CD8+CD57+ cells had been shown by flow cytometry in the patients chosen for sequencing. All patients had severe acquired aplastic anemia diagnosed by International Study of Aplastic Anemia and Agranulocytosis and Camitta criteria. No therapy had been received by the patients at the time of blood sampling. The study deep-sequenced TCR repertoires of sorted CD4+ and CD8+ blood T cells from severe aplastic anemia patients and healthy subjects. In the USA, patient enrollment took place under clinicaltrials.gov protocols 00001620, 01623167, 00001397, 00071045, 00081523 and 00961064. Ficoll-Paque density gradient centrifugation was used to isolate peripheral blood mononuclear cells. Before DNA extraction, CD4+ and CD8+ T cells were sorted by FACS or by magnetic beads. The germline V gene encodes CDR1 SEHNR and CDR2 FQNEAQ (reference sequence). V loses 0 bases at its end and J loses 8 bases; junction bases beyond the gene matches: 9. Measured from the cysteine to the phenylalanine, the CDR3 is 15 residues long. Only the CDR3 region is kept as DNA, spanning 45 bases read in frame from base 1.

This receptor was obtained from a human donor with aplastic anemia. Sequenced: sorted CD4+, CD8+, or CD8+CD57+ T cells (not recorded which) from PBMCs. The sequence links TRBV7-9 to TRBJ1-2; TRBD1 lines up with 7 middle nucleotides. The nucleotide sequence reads TGTGCCAGCAGCTTAGCCTTCGACAGGGTCCAAGGCTACACCTTC. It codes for CASSLAFDRVQGYTF.